A single sample gave rise to the 27 T cell receptor beta chains below, sequenced in a study of T cells expressing NK-cell markers. For each CDR3 protein, TCRdb gives one entry from its re-call of the 5' RACE reads, without DNA. This table lists some 280,000 distinct CDR3 sequences. Sequenced input: blood T cells: a sorted CD56 or NKG2C T cell subset, CD4+ or CD8+ T cells, or bulk PBMC T cells (not recorded which). The receptor source for this set is a man between 18 and 29 years old in good health.

The V call is TRBV2, the J call TRBJ2-5; as DNA is missing, the TRBD2 call by TCRdb cannot be tested. This CDR3 comprises 14 residues. The germline CDR1 and CDR2 sequences are SNHLY and FYNNEI. CDR3 protein: CASSVAGLQETQYF.

The chain uses TRBV20-1 and TRBJ1-4; TCRdb calls TRBD1, which cannot be checked without DNA. This CDR3 comprises 13 residues. Germline loops: CDR1 DFQATT, CDR2 SNEGSKA (reference sequence). This CDR3 is CSAVAGAPEKLFF.

V usage is TRBV7-3 and J usage is TRBJ2-1; TCRdb picks TRBD1, but there is no DNA to check that call. The CDR3 contains 15 residues. Looked up from germline, CDR1 is SGHTA and CDR2 is FQGTGA. This CDR3 is CASSRNRDRGNEQFF.

The chain joins TRBV15 to TRBJ2-2. The CDR3 length is 15 residues. The germline V gene encodes CDR1 LNHNV and CDR2 YYDKDF (reference sequence). This CDR3 is CATSRDQHRTGELFF. Full variable domain (missing parts from reference TRBV15 and TRBJ2-2): DAMVIQNPRYQVTQFGKPVTLSCSQTLNHNVMYWYQQKSSQAPKLLFHYYDKDFNNEADTPDNFQSRRPNTSFCFLDIRSPGLGDTAMYLCATSRDQHRTGELFFGEGSRLTVL.

Here the CDR3 reads CASQAFRGREETQYF. The chain combines TRBV7-9 with TRBJ2-5; TCRdb proposes TRBD1, but this gene call is untestable without DNA. CDR1 is SEHNR and CDR2 is FQNEAQ in the germline V gene (reference sequence). CDR3 length equals 15 residues.

The chain has TRBV20-1 and TRBJ2-1; there is no DNA to check the TCRdb D call of TRBD1. The CDR3 is made up of 14 amino acids. CDR1 and CDR2 from the germline V gene are DFQATT and SNEGSKA (reference sequence). This chain's CDR3 is CSSKTGQGAREQFF.

The gene calls are TRBV20-1 and TRBJ1-1. The CDR3 totals 13 residues. Germline lookup yields CDR1 DFQATT and CDR2 SNEGSKA (reference sequence). The chain's CDR3 is CSARAERDTEAFF.

The J gene is TRBJ2-7, the V gene TRBV7-2. The V gene's germline CDR1 is SGHTA and CDR2 FQGNSA. The CDR3 is made up of 12 amino acids. The CDR3 spells CASSLDRSEQYF.

The chain combines TRBV20-1 with TRBJ2-3; as DNA is missing, the TRBD2 call by TCRdb cannot be tested. In germline, CDR1 is DFQATT, CDR2 SNEGSKA (reference sequence). The CDR3 contains 16 residues. CDR3 sequence: CSARVWALQNTDTQYF.

The V gene is TRBV7-8, the J gene TRBJ2-3; TCRdb proposes TRBD1, but this gene call is untestable without DNA. Germline values: CDR1 SGHVS, CDR2 FQNEAQ. The CDR3 sequence is 12 residues long. The CDR3 spells CASSPGADTQYF.

The rearrangement uses TRBV10-3 and TRBJ2-5; TCRdb indicates TRBD1, and absent DNA this call remains unverified. CDR1 is ENHRY, CDR2 SYGVKD, per germline. This CDR3 is built from 14 residues. CDR3 loop: CAISARDREETQYF.

This chain uses TRBV30 with TRBJ1-4. The CDR3 extends over 14 amino acids. From germline, CDR1 is GTSNPN and CDR2 SVGIG (reference sequence). The CDR3 is CAWSVQALNEKLFF.

This chain joins TRBV15 and TRBJ2-1; the TCRdb call, TRBD2, lacks DNA for checking. The germline CDR1 and CDR2 sequences are LNHNV and YYDKDF (reference sequence). This CDR3 has 20 amino acids. The CDR3 is CATSRGAGRTAGTIPNEQFF.

This rearrangement joins TRBV11-2 to TRBJ2-1. There are 13 residues in the CDR3. Germline values: CDR1 SGHAT, CDR2 FQNNGV. This chain's CDR3 is CASTPTRHNEQFF. The whole variable domain, remainder taken from reference TRBV11-2 and TRBJ2-1, is EAGVAQSPRYKIIEKRQSVAFWCNPISGHATLYWYQQILGQGPKLLIQFQNNGVVDDSQLPKDRFSAERLKGVDSTLKIQPAKLEDSAVYLCASTPTRHNEQFFGPGTRLTVL.

V usage is TRBV24-1 and J usage is TRBJ2-5; TCRdb designates TRBD1, a call that cannot be tested without DNA. The germline V gene encodes CDR1 KGHDR and CDR2 SFDVKD. This CDR3 has 15 residues. CDR3 in amino acids: CATSDFGGSMETQYF.

The chain joins TRBV27 to TRBJ2-7; the TCRdb D gene call, TRBD2, has no DNA to confirm it. In germline, CDR1 is MNHEY, CDR2 SMNVEV (reference sequence). The CDR3 contains 17 residues. CDR3 loop: CASSSPSSGVGSYEQYF.

The chain uses TRBV12-3 or TRBV12-4 and TRBJ2-3; TCRdb designates TRBD2, a call that cannot be tested without DNA. CDR3 size: 15 residues. CDR3 sequence: CASSSRLSRPDTQYF.

The chain uses TRBV5-6 and TRBJ2-7. CDR1 SGHDT and CDR2 YYEEEE come from the germline V gene. The CDR3 consists of 14 residues. The CDR3 region is CASSAIDGSYEQYF.

The J gene is TRBJ1-2, the V gene TRBV9; the D call from TCRdb, TRBD1, cannot be confirmed without DNA. There are 16 residues in the CDR3. Germline V gives CDR1 SGDLS, CDR2 YYNGEE. This CDR3 is CASSVGPGPANYGYTF.

J is TRBJ2-3 and V is TRBV20-1; the D call from TCRdb, TRBD2, cannot be confirmed without DNA. The CDR3 consists of 16 residues. CDR1 is DFQATT and CDR2 is SNEGSKA in the germline V gene (reference sequence). The CDR3 reads CSAIDPSLAQTDTQYF.

The chain has TRBV29-1 and TRBJ2-1; TCRdb selects TRBD2, and the lack of DNA leaves this call unchecked. Germline V gene lookup returns CDR1 SQVTM and CDR2 ANQGSEA. The length of the CDR3 is 15 residues. CDR3 protein: CSVCPWATSADEQFF.

The V and J genes are TRBV5-1 and TRBJ2-5; TCRdb's D gene call, TRBD2, goes unchecked for lack of DNA. Germline loops: CDR1 SGHRS, CDR2 YFSETQ. CDR3 length: 17 residues. The CDR3 here is CASSIGLGGRSQETQYF.

This chain links TRBV5-1 with TRBJ2-2. The CDR3 covers 15 residues. Germline assignment: CDR1 SGHRS and CDR2 YFSETQ. The chain's CDR3 is CASSLFGEDSGELFF. Together with reference TRBV5-1 and TRBJ2-2, the CDR3 gives the full variable domain: KAGVTQTPRYLIKTRGQQVTLSCSPISGHRSVSWYQQTPGQGLQFLFEYFSETQRNKGNFPGRFSGRQFSNSRSEMNVSTLELGDSALYLCASSLFGEDSGELFFGEGSRLTVL.

V and J are TRBV6-2 or TRBV6-3 and TRBJ2-1; checking the TCRdb D call of TRBD2 is not possible without DNA. Germline V lookup: CDR1 MNHEY, CDR2 SVGEGT. The CDR3 length is 14 residues. The CDR3 is CASSYFSGKDEQFF.

The V and J genes are TRBV6-2 or TRBV6-3 and TRBJ1-5. The CDR3 contains 12 residues. Germline V gene sequence: CDR1 MNHEY, CDR2 SVGEGT. CDR3 in amino acids: CASSYALQPQHF.

The chain uses TRBV7-9 and TRBJ1-1; TCRdb lists TRBD1, though no DNA is available to test this call. The CDR3 sequence is 14 residues long. From germline, CDR1 is SEHNR and CDR2 FQNEAQ (reference sequence). CDR3 residues: CASTPRAPNTEAFF.

The V and J genes are TRBV20-1 and TRBJ2-2; TCRdb selects TRBD1, and the lack of DNA leaves this call unchecked. The germline V gene encodes CDR1 DFQATT and CDR2 SNEGSKA (reference sequence). The CDR3 loop spans 12 amino acids. The CDR3 reads CSATRGIGELFF.